What follows is one T cell receptor (beta chain) and its context. Its antigen is undetermined. Patients were all untreated before their thyroid surgery. The entry originates in a study of metastatic and nonmetastatic thyroid tumors. Background on the study: The study looked at repertoires side by side in blood and in tumor or nodule tissue from malignant and benign thyroid patients.

Germline V lookup: CDR1 DFQATT, CDR2 SNEGSKA (reference sequence). V was trimmed by 5 bases and J by 0 bases, leaving 11 bases between them. The CDR3 length is 15 residues. Study-wide points: Versus benign nodules, malignant thyroid tumors reportedly had significantly higher TCR beta diversity, in blood and tumor.

Per the original methods: Between-group CDR3 differences, defined by clinicopathological status, yielded a distant-metastasis classifier for papillary thyroid cancer. TCRdb re-analyzed the PCR reads using MiXCR. It is TCRdb's table, rather than the study itself, that gives the V and J calls and clone size. The sample records tens of thousands of clones, approximately 24% being singletons. V and J are TRBV20-1 and TRBJ1-6; D not resolved. The material sequenced was blood. This receptor was identified in a male donor with papillary thyroid cancer or a benign thyroid nodule (not recorded which). Some clones in this sample may be carry-over from other donors' samples. CDR3 coding DNA: TGCAGTGCTCAAGAACAGAGCTCCTATAATTCACCCCTCCACTTT. Translating it yields CSAQEQSSYNSPLHF.